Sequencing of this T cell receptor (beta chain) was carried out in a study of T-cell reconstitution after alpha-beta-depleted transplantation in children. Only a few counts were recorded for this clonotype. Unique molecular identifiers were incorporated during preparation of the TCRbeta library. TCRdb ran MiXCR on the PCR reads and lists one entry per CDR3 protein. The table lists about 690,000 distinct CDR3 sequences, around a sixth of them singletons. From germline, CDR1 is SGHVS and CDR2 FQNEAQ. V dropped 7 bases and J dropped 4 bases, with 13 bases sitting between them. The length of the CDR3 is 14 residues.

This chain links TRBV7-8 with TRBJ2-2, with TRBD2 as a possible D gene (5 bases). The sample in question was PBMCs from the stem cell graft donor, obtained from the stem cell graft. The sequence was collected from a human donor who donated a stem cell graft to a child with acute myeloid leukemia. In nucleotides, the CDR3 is TGTGCCAGCAAGGAGGCAGGCCGCACCGGGGAGCTGTTTTTT. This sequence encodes CASKEAGRTGELFF.